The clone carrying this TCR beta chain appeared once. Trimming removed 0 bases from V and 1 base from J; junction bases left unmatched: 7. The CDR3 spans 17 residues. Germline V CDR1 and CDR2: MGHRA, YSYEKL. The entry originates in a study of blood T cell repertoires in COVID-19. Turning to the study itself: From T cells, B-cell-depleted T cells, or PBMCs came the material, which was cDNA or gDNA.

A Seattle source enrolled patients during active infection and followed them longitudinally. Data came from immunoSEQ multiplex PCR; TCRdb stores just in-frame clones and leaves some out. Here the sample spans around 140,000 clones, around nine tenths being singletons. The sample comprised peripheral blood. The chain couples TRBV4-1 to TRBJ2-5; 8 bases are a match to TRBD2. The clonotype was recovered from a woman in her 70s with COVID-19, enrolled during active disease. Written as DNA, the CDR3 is TGCGCCAGCAGCCAAGAGCTAGTCCGGGGGGGCCAAGAGACCCAGTACTTC. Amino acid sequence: CASSQELVRGGQETQYF.